This paragraph reports one T cell receptor beta chain. The source of the sample is a study of blood T cell repertoires in COVID-19. TCRdb's copy holds only in-frame clones and misses some; the assay was immunoSEQ multiplex PCR. The data show about 670,000 clones, 70% to 90% seen once. V was trimmed by 2 bases and J by 9 bases, leaving 16 bases between them. The CDR3 has 15 residues. The germline V gene encodes CDR1 KGHDR and CDR2 SFDVKD. This receptor was identified in a woman under 30 with acute or convalescent COVID-19. Input material: peripheral blood. V is TRBV24-1 and J is TRBJ2-1; perhaps TRBD2 as D (7 bases). The CDR3, as DNA: TGTGCCACCAGTGATTCGGTGGGGGGGCCGAGTGAGCAGTTCTTC. This sequence encodes CATSDSVGGPSEQFF.